Listed here are 25 T cell receptor beta chains from one sample, sequenced in a study of CD8+ T cells in alopecia areata. cDNA serving as the sequencing template came from extracted, reverse transcribed RNA. Measured with immunoSEQ multiplex PCR; TCRdb has only the in-frame clones, and not every one. The sample consists of some 150,000 clones, 67% of them appearing once. The specimen comprised CD8+ T cells sorted from blood, sampled at week 0. These receptor sequences come from a human donor with alopecia areata.

The rearrangement links TRBV2 to TRBJ2-3; 9 nucleotides align to TRBD2. This CDR3 is 12 amino acids long. Losses at the gene ends were 5 bases for V and 8 bases for J; bases not matched to a gene: 2. Germline CDR1 reads SNHLY; CDR2 reads FYNNEI. CDR3 sequence (DNA): TGTGCCAGCAGTAGCGGGGGGCGTACGCAGTATTTT. It encodes CASSSGGRTQYF.

This clone was detected only a few times. V and J are TRBV29-1 and TRBJ2-1; TRBD1 matches 10 bases. The CDR3 loop spans 16 amino acids. CDR1 is SQVTM, CDR2 ANQGSEA, per germline. DNA for the CDR3: TGCAGTACGGACAGGGGGAGGGGTAGCTCCTACAATGAGCAGTTCTTC. Its translation: CSTDRGRGSSYNEQFF.

About this clone: One junction end disagrees with the germline gene, perhaps due to a read error. This chain uses TRBV29-1 with TRBJ1-2; D uncertain. Germline V gene data show CDR1 as SQVTM and CDR2 as ANQGSEA. The CDR3 totals 13 residues. In nucleotides, the CDR3 is TGCAGCGTTAAAGACTCCGCTAACTATGGCTACACCTTC. Protein: CSVKDSANYGYTF.

This rearrangement joins TRBV25-1 to TRBJ1-1, with D tentatively TRBD1 (6 bases). The germline CDR1 and CDR2 sequences are MGHDK and SYGVNS. V dropped 7 bases and J dropped 11 bases, with 14 bases sitting between them. The CDR3 sequence is 11 residues long. The CDR3 here is CASNGGFAAFF. The DNA for the CDR3 is TGTGCCAGCAATGGGGGCTTTGCGGCTTTCTTT.

This clone appeared a few times. The chain carries TRBV2 and TRBJ2-7, with TRBD1 matching over 7 bases. Trimming at V came to 6 bases and at J to 3 bases, leaving 5 bases not matched to a gene. Per germline, CDR1 SNHLY and CDR2 FYNNEI. The CDR3 covers 13 residues. For the CDR3, the DNA is TGTGCCAGCAGGCCGGGACAGAGCTACGAGCAGTACTTC. Translation gives CASRPGQSYEQYF.

CDR3 sequence reads: CAIKDPMTGRTETQYF. CDR3 DNA: TGTGCCATCAAAGATCCTATGACAGGGAGGACGGAGACCCAGTACTTC. The genes are TRBV10-3 and TRBJ2-5; tentative D call: TRBD1 (7 bases). Germline V gene lookup returns CDR1 ENHRY and CDR2 SYGVKD. The germline V and J ends were trimmed by 7 bases and 5 bases, with 23 bases remaining between them. The CDR3 extends over 16 amino acids.

There are a few counts of this clone. V usage is TRBV11-2 and J usage is TRBJ2-2; D unresolved. V lost 1 base to trimming and J lost 6 bases, with 6 bases between them. From germline, CDR1 is SGHAT and CDR2 FQNNGV. This CDR3 has 13 residues. The CDR3, as DNA: TGTGCCAGCAGCTTAGGGGCGGCCGGGGAGCTGTTTTTT. Translated, it gives CASSLGAAGELFF.

The chain carries TRBV5-1 and TRBJ2-7; perhaps TRBD1 as D (5 bases). The CDR3 is made up of 16 amino acids. The germline CDR1 and CDR2 sequences are SGHRS and YFSETQ. V lost 4 bases and J 7 bases, leaving 24 bases between the germline ends. The CDR3 bases are TGCGCCAGCAGCAAAACAGGTGCACTCCCCTTACGGGAGCAGTACTTC. This codes for CASSKTGALPLREQYF.

This clone came up a few times. The chain couples TRBV4-1 to TRBJ1-1, with D hard to call. This CDR3 is built from 13 residues. V was cut by 4 bases and J by 3 bases, with 9 bases left in between. The germline gives CDR1 MGHRA, CDR2 YSYEKL. CDR3 loop: CASSPVGYTEAFF. Written as DNA, the CDR3 is TGCGCCAGCAGCCCGGTGGGGTACACTGAAGCTTTCTTT.

The chain has TRBV6-5 and TRBJ2-7; 13 positions agree with TRBD2. V shed 6 bases, J shed 7 bases, and the junction held 9 bases outside the gene matches. CDR3 length: 15 amino acids. Germline V lookup: CDR1 MNHEY, CDR2 SVGAGI. CDR3 in DNA: TGTGCCAGCAGCCCCGGGACTAGCGGGGCGAGGGAGCAGTACTTC. Translated: CASSPGTSGAREQYF.

This chain connects TRBV30 to TRBJ2-7, with 7 nucleotides matching TRBD2. CDR1 and CDR2 (germline): GTSNPN, SVGIG (reference sequence). V shed 4 bases and J 5 bases; nucleotides not matched to a gene: 5. The CDR3 contains 12 residues. As DNA, the CDR3 is TGTGCCTGGACCCCGGGGAGGGACGAGCAGTACTTC. Its translation is CAWTPGRDEQYF.

This clone was seen only a few times. The rearrangement joins TRBV29-1 to TRBJ2-5, with TRBD2 matching over 8 bases. V was pared by 4 bases and J by 4 bases, with 5 bases of the junction left unmatched. Germline lookup yields CDR1 SQVTM and CDR2 ANQGSEA. The CDR3 has 13 residues. The CDR3 reads CSVAGGTGETQYF. The CDR3 DNA sequence: TGCAGCGTTGCGGGGGGGACTGGAGAGACCCAGTACTTC.

This clone was detected only a few times. The chain employs TRBV4-1 and TRBJ1-1; D remains unclear. Germline CDR1 and CDR2: MGHRA and YSYEKL. The V and J ends lost 1 base and 1 base respectively, with 7 bases between them. The CDR3 runs to 14 residues. CDR3 residues: CASSQARGNTEAFF. The DNA of the CDR3 is TGCGCCAGCAGCCAAGCCCGGGGGAACACTGAAGCTTTCTTT.

The gene calls are TRBV19 and TRBJ1-2; D unclear. The CDR3 sequence is 13 residues long. V lost 7 bases to trimming and J lost 4 bases, with 13 bases between them. Germline V gene sequence: CDR1 LNHDA, CDR2 SQIVND (reference sequence). Here the CDR3 DNA reads TGTGCCAGTACCTCCGGGGATCCCTATGGCTACACCTTC. It translates to CASTSGDPYGYTF.

This clone was detected once. This sequence joins TRBV19 and TRBJ2-1; TRBD1 agrees at 8 bases. Trimming cost V 3 bases and J 6 bases; bases outside gene matches: 4. CDR3 length: 14 residues. Germline V gene sequence: CDR1 LNHDA, CDR2 SQIVND (reference sequence). In nucleotides, the CDR3 is TGTGCCAGTAGTATCGGGACAGGAGGCAATGAGCAGTTCTTC. Its translation: CASSIGTGGNEQFF.

The rearrangement joins TRBV5-6 to TRBJ1-5; 9 positions agree with TRBD1. The CDR3 spans 16 residues. Germline assignment: CDR1 SGHDT and CDR2 YYEEEE. Trimming took 3 bases from V and 0 from J; bases not matched to a gene: 4. The DNA for the CDR3 is TGTGCCAGCAGCTCTGGGACAGGGATTAGCAATCAGCCCCAGCATTTT. Translated, it gives CASSSGTGISNQPQHF.

The chain carries TRBV5-6 and TRBJ1-5; 9 bases map to TRBD1. The CDR3 loop spans 14 amino acids. Trimming removed 3 bases from V and 9 bases from J; junction bases left unmatched: 7. Germline CDR1 is SGHDT and CDR2 is YYEEEE. The CDR3 loop is CASSWGQGERPQHF. The DNA for the CDR3 is TGTGCCAGCAGCTGGGGACAGGGAGAACGGCCCCAGCATTTT.

This chain uses TRBV5-1 with TRBJ2-3, with D possibly TRBD1 on 6 matching bases. Trimming took off 0 bases at V and 4 bases at J, with 12 bases between the two ends. This CDR3 is 15 amino acids long. The V gene's germline CDR1 is SGHRS and CDR2 YFSETQ. CDR3 in DNA: TGCGCCAGCAGCTTGGGGGGCAGGGGCCCAGATACGCAGTATTTT. Amino acid sequence: CASSLGGRGPDTQYF. Full variable domain (remainder filled in from reference TRBV5-1 and TRBJ2-3): KAGVTQTPRYLIKTRGQQVTLSCSPISGHRSVSWYQQTPGQGLQFLFEYFSETQRNKGNFPGRFSGRQFSNSRSEMNVSTLELGDSALYLCASSLGGRGPDTQYFGPGTRLTVL.

V usage is TRBV30 and J usage is TRBJ1-2; TRBD1 is a possible D gene (6 bases). The CDR3 loop spans 11 amino acids. Looked up from germline, CDR1 is GTSNPN and CDR2 is SVGIG (reference sequence). V was clipped by 3 bases and J by 8 bases, with 10 bases between them. The CDR3 reads CAWSGTLGYTF. The CDR3 region has the DNA TGTGCCTGGAGCGGGACATTGGGCTACACCTTC.

Details on this clone: Other DNA sequences from this sample encode an identical CDR3 as well. The genes are TRBV2 and TRBJ2-5, with no clear D. This CDR3 is built from 10 residues. Trimming took off 6 bases at V and 2 bases at J, with 1 base between the two ends. The V gene's germline CDR1 is SNHLY and CDR2 FYNNEI. The CDR3 spells CASRQETQYF. CDR3 sequence (DNA): TGTGCCAGCAGGCAAGAGACCCAGTACTTC.

The table lists this clone with a count of one. V gene TRBV19 combines with J gene TRBJ2-3; weak D call: TRBD2 (5 bases). Trimming removed 4 bases at V and 1 base at J, with 18 bases between. There are 17 residues in the CDR3. Germline CDR1 is LNHDA and CDR2 is SQIVND (reference sequence). The CDR3 DNA reads as TGTGCCAGTAGTAGCGGGCTGCAGCGGTCAGGCACAGATACGCAGTATTTT. It is translated as CASSSGLQRSGTDTQYF. Full variable domain (remainder filled in from reference TRBV19 and TRBJ2-3): DGGITQSPKYLFRKEGQNVTLSCEQNLNHDAMYWYRQDPGQGLRLIYYSQIVNDFQKGDIAEGYSVSREKKESFPLTVTSAQKNPTAFYLCASSSGLQRSGTDTQYFGPGTRLTVL.

The rearrangement links TRBV9 to TRBJ2-1, with TRBD2 identical over 12 bases. Trimming took 0 bases from V and 9 from J; bases not matched to a gene: 7. The CDR3 runs to 16 residues. CDR1 SGDLS and CDR2 YYNGEE come from the germline V gene. CDR3 region: CASSVGLAGGLGEQFF. Here the CDR3 DNA reads TGTGCCAGCAGCGTAGGTCTAGCGGGGGGGCTCGGTGAGCAGTTCTTC.

With regard to this clone: Other DNA sequences in the same sample also yield this CDR3. The V and J genes are TRBV11-2 and TRBJ2-1; no reliable D call. Trimming pared 1 base from V and 8 bases from J, leaving 6 bases between. Germline CDR1 and CDR2: SGHAT and FQNNGV. This CDR3 has 12 residues. CDR3 sequence reads: CASSLGGDEQFF. The DNA of the CDR3 is TGTGCCAGCAGCTTAGGAGGCGATGAGCAGTTCTTC.

The chain recombines TRBV2 with TRBJ1-6, with D perhaps matching TRBD1 (5 bases). The germline V gene encodes CDR1 SNHLY and CDR2 FYNNEI. V dropped 3 bases and J dropped 7 bases, with 13 bases sitting between them. This CDR3 comprises 15 residues. CDR3 region: CASSEKGLWNSPLHF. CDR3 bases: TGTGCCAGCAGTGAGAAGGGGCTCTGGAATTCACCCCTCCACTTT.

This clone was observed a single time. The junction does not match germline at one end; this may be a read error. This chain links TRBV10-3 with TRBJ2-5; TRBD2 is a possible D gene (5 bases). The CDR3 spans 13 residues. CDR1 is ENHRY, CDR2 SYGVKD, per germline. The CDR3 loop reads CAIREGHQETQYF. CDR3 in DNA: TGTGCCATCAGAGAGGGCCACCAGGAGACCCAGTACTTC.